A selection of T cell receptor beta chains follows, all from one sample in a study of identifying expanded T cells in peripheral blood. TCRdb keeps only in-frame clones here, not all; method: immunoSEQ multiplex PCR. The sample yields over 100,000 clones, about 91% seen once. Material: blood. All receptors come from a person aged 18 to 75 in good health. The CDR3 runs from the conserved cysteine through the conserved F or W. Fields, in order: J gene, V gene, D gene, clone size, CDR3 protein, CDR3 DNA. D genes are given only for firm matches. A clone size is listed for some rows: how often the clone was seen (once, few, many), or a class if it is expanded.

TRBJ2-7 | TRBV4-3 | TRBD2 | NA | CASSPGGTAGDSYEQYF | TGCGCCAGCAGCCCGGGGGGGACGGCGGGGGATTCCTACGAGCAGTACTTC
TRBJ2-7 | TRBV4-1 | TRBD1 | NA | CASSRTGGTGGYEQYF | TGCGCCAGCAGCCGAACTGGCGGGACAGGGGGATACGAGCAGTACTTC
TRBJ1-3 | TRBV6-6 | NA | NA | CASSYSRAGHGNTIYF | TGTGCCAGCAGTTACTCGAGGGCAGGACATGGAAACACCATATATTTT
TRBJ2-5 | TRBV6-5 | TRBD2 | NA | CASSYGNGGATETQYF | TGTGCCAGCAGTTACGGAAACGGGGGGGCCACAGAGACCCAGTACTTC
TRBJ1-1 | TRBV28 | TRBD1 | NA | CASESGQGHTEAFF | TGTGCCAGCGAGAGTGGACAGGGGCACACTGAAGCTTTCTTT
TRBJ2-7 | TRBV10-3 | NA | once | CAISESGGEYEQYF | TGTGCCATCAGTGAGTCGGGGGGAGAGTACGAGCAGTACTTC
TRBJ2-7 | TRBV7-8 | NA | NA | CASSPLIGIYEQYF | TGTGCCAGCAGCCCTCTGATAGGAATCTACGAGCAGTACTTC
TRBJ2-7 | TRBV19 | NA | NA | CASSFGIQKTYEQYF | TGTGCCAGTAGTTTCGGGATACAGAAAACCTACGAGCAGTACTTC
TRBJ2-2 | TRBV6-1 | NA | NA | CASRRAGTNTGELFF | TGTGCCAGCAGAAGGGCCGGAACGAACACCGGGGAGCTGTTTTTT
TRBJ2-2 | TRBV4-1 | TRBD2 | once | CASSQGSSGGALTGELFF | TGCGCCAGCAGCCAGGGATCTAGCGGGGGGGCTCTCACCGGGGAGCTGTTTTTT
TRBJ1-1 | TRBV5-1 | NA | NA | CASSPTDGNMNTEAFF | TGCGCCAGCAGCCCTACAGACGGAAACATGAACACTGAAGCTTTCTTT
TRBJ2-7 | TRBV5-1 | TRBD1 | NA | CASRQGQGRYEQYF | TGCGCCAGCAGGCAGGGACAGGGGCGCTACGAGCAGTACTTC
TRBJ2-5 | TRBV7-2 | NA | NA | CASSLDRIQETQYF | TGTGCCAGCAGCTTAGACAGGATCCAAGAGACCCAGTACTTC
TRBJ1-1 | TRBV4-2 | NA | few | CASSQAGNTEAFF | TGTGCCAGCAGCCAAGCAGGGAACACTGAAGCTTTCTTT
TRBJ2-7 | TRBV11-2 | NA | NA | CASSREGRYLYEQYF | TGTGCCAGCAGCCGAGAGGGGCGCTATCTGTACGAGCAGTACTTC
TRBJ1-2 | TRBV6-1 | NA | NA | CASSELNPGRGHGYTF | TGTGCCAGCAGTGAGCTGAATCCCGGCAGGGGCCATGGCTACACCTTC
TRBJ2-5 | TRBV5-4 | TRBD2 | NA | CASSAQGRTRTETQYF | TGTGCCAGCAGCGCCCAGGGCAGGACTAGGACGGAGACCCAGTACTTC
TRBJ1-6 | TRBV27 | TRBD1 | NA | CASSLSRTGSDSPLHF | TGTGCCAGCAGTTTATCTAGGACAGGGTCTGATTCACCCCTCCACTTT
TRBJ2-3 | TRBV7-2 | NA | NA | CASSFKASADTQYF | TGTGCCAGCAGCTTCAAGGCCTCGGCAGATACGCAGTATTTT
TRBJ2-5 | TRBV5-1 | NA | NA | CASSLGSQSGQETQYF | TGCGCCAGCAGCTTGGGCTCCCAGAGCGGACAAGAGACCCAGTACTTC
TRBJ2-1 | TRBV19 | TRBD2 | NA | CGTSQSGRYNEQFF | TGTGGCACCTCCCAAAGCGGGAGGTACAATGAGCAGTTCTTC
TRBJ1-6 | TRBV5-6 | NA | NA | CASSLDGGGSPLHF | TGTGCCAGCAGCTTGGATGGGGGGGGTTCACCCCTCCACTTT
TRBJ2-7 | TRBV10-3 | TRBD2 | NA | CAISEATSPYQYEQYF | TGTGCCATCAGTGAGGCGACTAGCCCATATCAATACGAGCAGTACTTC
TRBJ2-5 | TRBV10-3 | NA | NA | CAINAIKETQYF | TGTGCCATCAATGCCATAAAAGAGACCCAGTACTTC
TRBJ1-5 | TRBV18 | NA | NA | CASSPPNVNQPQHF | TGTGCCAGCTCACCCCCGAACGTAAATCAGCCCCAGCATTTT
TRBJ2-2 | TRBV19 | NA | NA | CASSPRGETGELFF | TGTGCCAGTAGCCCCAGGGGGGAGACCGGGGAGCTGTTTTTT
TRBJ2-1 | TRBV29-1 | NA | once | CSVGARDGQFF | TGCAGCGTTGGGGCCAGGGACGGGCAGTTCTTC
TRBJ2-7 | TRBV5-1 | TRBD2 | NA | CASGTSPYEQYF | TGCGCCAGCGGGACTAGTCCCTACGAGCAGTACTTC
TRBJ1-4 | TRBV28 | NA | NA | CASKREGDEKLFF | TGTGCCAGTAAGCGGGAGGGGGATGAAAAACTGTTTTTT
TRBJ2-7 | TRBV6-6 | NA | NA | CASSYGQGFYEQYF | TGTGCCAGCAGTTACGGGCAGGGGTTCTACGAGCAGTACTTC
TRBJ2-1 | TRBV5-1 | TRBD2 | few | CATKGTSGVYNEQFF | TGCGCCACCAAAGGGACTAGCGGGGTCTACAATGAGCAGTTCTTC
TRBJ2-4 | TRBV9 | NA | NA | CASSVGDLAKNIQYF | TGTGCCAGCAGCGTAGGGGATCTAGCCAAAAACATTCAGTACTTC
TRBJ1-4 | TRBV6-5 | NA | NA | CASSYVRGVELFF | TGTGCCAGCAGTTACGTCCGGGGGGTGGAACTGTTTTTT
TRBJ2-3 | TRBV19 | NA | NA | CASRKWGHEGTDTQYF | TGTGCCAGTAGAAAGTGGGGCCACGAGGGCACAGATACGCAGTATTTT
TRBJ2-7 | TRBV7-9 | TRBD2 | once | CASSLGLAGAEQYF | TGTGCCAGCAGCTTAGGACTAGCGGGGGCCGAGCAGTACTTC
TRBJ2-1 | TRBV4-2 | NA | NA | CASSQEGQTRLNEQFF | TGTGCCAGCAGCCAAGAAGGCCAGACAAGACTTAATGAGCAGTTCTTC
TRBJ2-7 | TRBV6-5 | TRBD1 | NA | CASRMTGLLDEQYF | TGTGCCAGCAGGATGACAGGGCTTTTGGACGAGCAGTACTTC
TRBJ1-5 | TRBV19 | NA | few | CASSLRGNSNQPQHF | TGTGCCAGTAGTTTACGAGGAAATAGCAATCAGCCCCAGCATTTT
TRBJ2-3 | TRBV6-5 | TRBD2 | NA | CASRRGFVADTQYF | TGTGCCAGCAGGCGGGGGTTCGTAGCAGATACGCAGTATTTT
TRBJ1-5 | TRBV7-8 | TRBD1 | NA | CASSTRTGGGQPQHF | TGTGCCAGCAGCACCCGGACAGGCGGGGGTCAGCCCCAGCATTTT
TRBJ2-7 | TRBV5-1 | NA | NA | CASSIAYEQYF | TGCGCCAGCAGCATAGCCTACGAGCAGTACTTC